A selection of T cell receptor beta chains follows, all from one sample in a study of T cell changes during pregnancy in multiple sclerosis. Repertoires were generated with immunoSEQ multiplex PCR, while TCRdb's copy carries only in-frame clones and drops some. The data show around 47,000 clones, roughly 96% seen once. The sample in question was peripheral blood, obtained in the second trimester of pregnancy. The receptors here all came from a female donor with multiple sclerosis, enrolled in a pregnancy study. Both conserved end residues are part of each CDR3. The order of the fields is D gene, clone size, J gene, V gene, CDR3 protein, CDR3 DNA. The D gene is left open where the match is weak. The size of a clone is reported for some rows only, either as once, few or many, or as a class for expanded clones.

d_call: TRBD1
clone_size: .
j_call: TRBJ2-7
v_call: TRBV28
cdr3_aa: CASSTGTNYREQYF
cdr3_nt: TGTGCCAGCTCGACAGGGACAAATTATCGGGAGCAGTACTTC

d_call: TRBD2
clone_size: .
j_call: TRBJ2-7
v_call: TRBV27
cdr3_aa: CASSFLAGDEQYF
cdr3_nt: TGTGCCAGCAGTTTTTTAGCGGGAGACGAGCAGTACTTC

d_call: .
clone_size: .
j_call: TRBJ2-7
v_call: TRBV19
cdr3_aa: CASSTTPSYEQYF
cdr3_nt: TGTGCCAGTAGTACGACACCTTCCTACGAGCAGTACTTC

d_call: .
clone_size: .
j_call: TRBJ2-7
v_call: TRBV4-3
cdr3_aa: CASSQDGTFAYEQYF
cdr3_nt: TGCGCCAGCAGCCAAGATGGTACATTTGCCTACGAGCAGTACTTC

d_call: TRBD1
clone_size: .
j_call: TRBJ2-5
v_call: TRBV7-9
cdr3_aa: CASSTGTAKETQYF
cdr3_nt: TGTGCCAGCAGCACCGGGACAGCCAAAGAGACCCAGTACTTC

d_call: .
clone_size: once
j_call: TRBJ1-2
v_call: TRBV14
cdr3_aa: CASSQAGTGGYTF
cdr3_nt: TGTGCCAGCAGCCAGGCGGGAACCGGGGGCTACACCTTC

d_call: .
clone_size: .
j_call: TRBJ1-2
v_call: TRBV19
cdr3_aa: CASKGRMVPGYTF
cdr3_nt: TGTGCCAGTAAGGGGCGAATGGTGCCTGGCTACACCTTC

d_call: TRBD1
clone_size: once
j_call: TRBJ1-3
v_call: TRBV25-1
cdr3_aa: CASTGTGINAGNTIYF
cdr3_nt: TGTGCCAGCACCGGGACAGGGATAAATGCTGGAAACACCATATATTTT

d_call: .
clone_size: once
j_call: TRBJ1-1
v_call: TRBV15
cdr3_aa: CATSRGGRKMNTEAFF
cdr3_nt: TGTGCCACCAGCAGAGGAGGGCGAAAGATGAACACTGAAGCTTTCTTT

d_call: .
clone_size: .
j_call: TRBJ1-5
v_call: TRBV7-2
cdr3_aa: CASSLAGISNQPQHF
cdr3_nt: TGTGCCAGCAGCTTAGCCGGGATTAGCAATCAGCCCCAGCATTTT

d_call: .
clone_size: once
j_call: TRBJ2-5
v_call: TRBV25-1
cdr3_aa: CASSLDRPGGETQYF
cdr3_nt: TGTGCCAGCAGCTTAGACAGACCCGGAGGGGAGACCCAGTACTTC

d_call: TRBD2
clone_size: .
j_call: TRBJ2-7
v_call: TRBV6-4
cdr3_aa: CASSREAGSLYEQYF
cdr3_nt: TGTGCCAGCAGCCGAGAAGCGGGGAGCCTCTACGAGCAGTACTTC

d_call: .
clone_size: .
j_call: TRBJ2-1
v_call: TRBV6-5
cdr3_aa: CASSYRLYRGYNEQFF
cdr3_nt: TGTGCCAGCAGTTACAGGCTATACCGAGGATACAATGAGCAGTTCTTC

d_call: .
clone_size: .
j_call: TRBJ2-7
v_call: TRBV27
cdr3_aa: CASSFWDNTYEQYF
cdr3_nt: TGTGCCAGCAGTTTTTGGGACAATACCTACGAGCAGTACTTC

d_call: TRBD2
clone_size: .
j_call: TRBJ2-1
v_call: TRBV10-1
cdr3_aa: CASSETLAGLNEQFF
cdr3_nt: TGCGCCAGCAGTGAAACGCTAGCGGGATTAAATGAGCAGTTCTTC

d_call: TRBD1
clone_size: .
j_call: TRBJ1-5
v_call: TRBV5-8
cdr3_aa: CASSLGDREYQPQHF
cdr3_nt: TGTGCCAGCAGCTTGGGCGACAGGGAGTATCAGCCCCAGCATTTT

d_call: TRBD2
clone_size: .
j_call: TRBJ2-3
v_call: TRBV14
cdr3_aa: CASSQWTSGGKDTQYF
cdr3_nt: TGTGCCAGCAGCCAATGGACTAGCGGGGGGAAGGATACGCAGTATTTT